This TCR beta chain was identified during a study of T cell repertoires in cytomegalovirus infection (dated by TCRdb to the late 2010s). For the wider study: Recently identified HLA-C-restricted CMV epitopes, whose presentation resists viral immunomodulation, were targeted by peptide stimulations together with well-studied HLA-B-restricted epitopes. Because public TCR beta signatures pointed to carriage of CMV infection together with the matching HLA type, the HLA type of each donor mattered for the analysis. Broader findings and caveats from the paper: In both this cohort and an independent roughly 400-donor cohort, the cumulative frequency of public TCR beta family members distinguished carriers of CMV infection plus the relevant HLA type. The ex vivo response was dominated by HLA-C-restricted CMV-specific TCR beta clonotypes, which also provided the single most frequent clonotype in two of eight donors.

Its CDR3 holds 14 amino acids, cysteine through phenylalanine. The sequence is cut down to CDR3 DNA, 42 bases in frame from base 1. V loses 3 bases of germline sequence and J loses 6 bases, and the interval between the two ends is 12 bases. The germline V gene gives CDR1 as SGHRS and CDR2 as YFSETQ. Sequencing relied on an Illumina HiSeq 1500. The public reads were reprocessed in TCRdb via fastp at Q25 and MiXCR, keeping in-frame beta chains. Every entry covers one CDR3 protein and lists the most common genes and DNA from its rows. This sample lists approximately 590,000 distinct CDR3 sequences; about 40% were detected once. Clones ranked in the top ten supply around 50% of the sample. The treatment or condition tag for this specimen amounts to: in vitro stimulation with specific CMV peptide epitopes to enrich CMV-specific T cells. As to this clonotype: Which antigen it targets is not known. Nothing much larger sits one base from this clone, and base qualities are not available.

This clonotype was sampled from a human donor in good health (CMV status not recorded). Some clones in this sample may be carry-over from other donors' samples. The chain is assembled from TRBV5-1 and TRBJ2-2; the D gene remains uncertain. The sample in question was cultured PBMCs, obtained from culture after CMV antigen stimulation. In nucleotide form, the sequence is TGCGCCAGCAGCTCGAGACCGATGTCCGGGGAGCTGTTTTTT. This translates into CASSSRPMSGELFF.